One T cell receptor (beta chain) is described in this entry. There is no known antigen for this receptor. The junction departs from germline at one end; a sequencing error may be responsible. The record originates from a study of shared clonotypes between healthy human individuals (dated by TCRdb to the early 2020s). About the study as a whole: The cohort comprised a couple of women and a few men aged 18 to 49 years. For each donor, CD4 naive and CD4 memory were each run on three plates, CD8 naive on two plates, and CD8 memory on one plate. The study deeply sequenced blood TCR repertoires of five healthy adults to estimate repertoire size and the extent of clonotype sharing between individuals. To increase sequencing depth and limit assay-specific biases, TCR repertoire library preparation and sequencing were carried out by different laboratories using diverse techniques. Per donor, leukapheresis produced somewhere between about 0.94 and 9 billion PBMCs. Study-wide findings and limitations: Sampling was restricted to blood, and TCR repertoires in tissue are likely to differ from TCR repertoires in blood. Based on pairwise subsampling, the degree of clonotype sharing among donors was expected to be affected by sequencing depth. Higher generation probabilities were observed for clonotypes shared by all four sorted-subset donors than for non-shared clonotypes. Naive subsets generally had larger estimated clonotype richness than memory subsets. Rarefaction of sorted-subset datasets indicated incomplete sequencing despite the large sequencing depth. The small number of donors limited the genetic and exposure-history diversity represented. Sharing across a few donors was observed for around 4.8% of naive CD4, over 3% of naive CD8, 2% to 2.5% of memory CD4, and about 0.39% of memory CD8 clonotypes.

Donors were healthy HIV-negative adults with no recently reported acute infections or vaccinations. All donors were Caucasian adults living in Nashville, Tennessee, USA. CD4+ T cells were enriched by magnetic negative selection, after which naive cells were positively selected on CD45RA and the negative fraction was taken as the memory subset. After blood collection by leukapheresis, PBMCs were isolated using Ficoll-Histopaque density gradient centrifugation and then cryopreserved in the vapor phase of liquid nitrogen. Purity and quantity of every magnetically sorted T cell population were checked by analytical flow cytometry. Each sorted fraction had its genomic DNA isolated and then quantified by UV absorbance on a Nanodrop 2000c. TCR CDR3 regions were amplified from genomic DNA by multiplex PCR using the deep immunoSEQ assay. Genomic DNA extracted from each cell subset was distributed evenly over all wells of several immunoSEQ 96-well plates, and each plate served as one replicate. For sorted subsets, approximately 190 ng genomic DNA, equal to 30,000 to 35,000 T cell genomes, was loaded into each replicate PCR. Purified libraries were measured with a Qubit 3.0 fluorometer, size-checked on a Bioanalyzer 2100, and measured again with the KAPA Library Quantification kit. A separate single-read 150-cycle Illumina NextSeq 550 flow cell was used to sequence each immunoSEQ 96-well plate. On the study's bioinformatics: Because the immunoSEQ output held only junctional sequences and lacked quality scores, the filtering could not match the filtering applied to full-length reads. Sequences were annotated with PyIR, a Python wrapper for IgBLAST v1.9, using IMGT germline references to assign V/J genes and CDR3. Reads were filtered out if the reads had weak V/J assignments (E-value above 1e-6), no CDR3, stop codons, out-of-frame junctions, or ambiguous translated residues. V3J clonotypes were defined as sequences sharing an identical inferred V gene, J gene, and CDR3 amino acid sequence. Percentage overlap between repertoires was calculated by dividing the number of shared unique clonotypes by the size of the smaller repertoire. Richness of each repertoire was evaluated using RTK rarefaction, the Chao1 estimator, and Recon v2.1 estimates of unobserved clonotypes. For all TCRbeta clonotypes obtained by the gDNA method from several donors, generation probabilities were computed with OLGA. TCRdb stores this immuneACCESS table with in-frame sequences only. Part of the clones is absent; in the studies checked, under half of the shortfall reflects unresolved V genes, and no reason is known for the rest. For V, J and clone size, that table is used; D and trimming come from the DNA. Across this sample there are about 2.4 million clones, with over 85% seen only once. The top ten hold around 0.37% of the sample.

Inclusive of the bounding cysteine and phenylalanine, the CDR3 is 16 residues long. Here the CDR3 DNA is all that survives: 48 bases in frame from base 1. The germline V gene encodes CDR1 SQVTM and CDR2 ANQGSEA. The origin of this receptor is a man between 18 and 29 years old in good health. Some clones in this sample may be carry-over from other donors' samples. Specimen: naive CD4+ T cells from PBMCs. What this sample's cell subset or site label stands for: CD45RA+ positively selected. Rearrangement joined TRBV29-1 to TRBJ2-2; 9 bases in the junction line up with TRBD1. The bases are TGCAGCGTGGAAGAACCCGGGACAGGGCTCACCGGGGAGCTGTTTTTT. This yields the protein CSVEEPGTGLTGELFF.